This TCR beta chain appears in the sequencing data of a study of long-term antiretroviral therapy in people with HIV. Version v3.0 of the immunoSEQ assay ran at survey level. Some clones are missing from TCRdb's copy, which holds only in-frame ones; the method was immunoSEQ multiplex PCR. This repertoire shows some 16,000 clones, about 80% found once; its top ten account for about 22%. V lost 0 bases and J 0 bases, leaving 7 bases between the germline ends. CDR1 is SGHNT and CDR2 is YYREEE in the germline V gene (reference sequence). The CDR3 is made up of 14 amino acids. Study-wide results and limits: The repertoire was dominated at all time points by clones expanded before ART. When set beside controls, HIV repertoires had CDR3 length ranges that were narrower.

On this clone itself: No antigen is known for it.

The sample was unsorted PBMCs, taken 2.1 years after starting antiretroviral therapy. The receptor was isolated from a man in his forties with HIV. V and J are TRBV5-4 and TRBJ2-7; D call uncertain. The CDR3 spells CASSLGLLSYEQYF. The CDR3 bases are TGTGCCAGCAGCTTGGGCTTACTCTCCTACGAGCAGTACTTC.